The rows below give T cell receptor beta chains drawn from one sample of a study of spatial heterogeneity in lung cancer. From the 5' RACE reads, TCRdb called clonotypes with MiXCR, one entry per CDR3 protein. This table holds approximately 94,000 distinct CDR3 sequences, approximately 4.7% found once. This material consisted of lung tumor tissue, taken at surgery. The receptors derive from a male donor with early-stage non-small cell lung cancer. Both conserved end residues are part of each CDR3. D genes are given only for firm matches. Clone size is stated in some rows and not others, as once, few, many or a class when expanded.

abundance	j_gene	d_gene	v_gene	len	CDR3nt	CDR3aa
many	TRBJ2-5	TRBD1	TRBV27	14	TGTGCCAGCAGTTTTTGGACAGGGGAAGAGACCCAGTACTTC	CASSFWTGEETQYF
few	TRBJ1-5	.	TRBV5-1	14	TGCGCCAGCAGCTTGGCCGGGGAAAGGCAGCCCCAGCATTTT	CASSLAGERQPQHF
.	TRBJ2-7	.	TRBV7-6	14	TGTGCCAGCAGCTTAGGCAGGCACTCCTACGAGCAGTACTTC	CASSLGRHSYEQYF
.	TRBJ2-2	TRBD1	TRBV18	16	TGTGCCAGCTCGCAACGGACAGGGGGCGACACCGGGGAGCTGTTTTTT	CASSQRTGGDTGELFF
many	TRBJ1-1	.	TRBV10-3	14	TGTGCCATCAGCAAGACTTCTCCCCCCACTGAAGCTTTCTTT	CAISKTSPPTEAFF
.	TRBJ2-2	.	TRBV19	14	TGTGCCAGTAGTATTGGTGGGAAGGTCGGGGAGCTGTTTTTT	CASSIGGKVGELFF
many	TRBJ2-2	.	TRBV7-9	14	TGTGCCAGCAGCTCCGACAGGTCTGGAGGGGAGCTGTTTTTT	CASSSDRSGGELFF
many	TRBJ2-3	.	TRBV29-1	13	TGCAGCGTTGAAGATTATAGGGAAGGCGAGCAGTATTTT	CSVEDYREGEQYF
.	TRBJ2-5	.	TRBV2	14	TGTGCCAGCAGTGAATTTTACGCACAAGAGACCCAGTACTTC	CASSEFYAQETQYF
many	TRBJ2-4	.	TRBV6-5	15	TGTGCCAGCAGTCCCCGACGGTCGATCAAAAACATTCAGTACTTC	CASSPRRSIKNIQYF
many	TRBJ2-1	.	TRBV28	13	TGTGCCAGCAGTTCCCTCCCTGGCGATAGACGGTTCTTC	CASSSLPGDRRFF
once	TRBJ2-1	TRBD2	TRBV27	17	TGTGCCAGCAGTTTGCTTTCCGGGACTACGTCCCCCAATGAGCAGTTCTTC	CASSLLSGTTSPNEQFF
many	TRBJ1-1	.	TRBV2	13	TGTGCCAGCACACCGGGATCTGGGTCTGAAGCTTTCTTT	CASTPGSGSEAFF
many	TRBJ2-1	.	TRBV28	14	TGTGCCAGCAGTTTGAGACAGACCTACAATGAGCAGTTCTTC	CASSLRQTYNEQFF
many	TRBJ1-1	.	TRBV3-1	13	TGTGCCAGCAGCGCGACAGGCGGCACTGAAGCTTTCTTT	CASSATGGTEAFF
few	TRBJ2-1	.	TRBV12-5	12	TGTGCTAGTGGCCCCACAGAATGGGAGCAGTTCTTC	CASGPTEWEQFF
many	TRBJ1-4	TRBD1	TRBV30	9	TGTGCCTGGAGTCGACAGGGGTCTTTT	CAWSRQGSF
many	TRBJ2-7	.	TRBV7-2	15	TGTGCCAGCAGCTCAACCCACGACCCAATCTACGAGCAGTACTTC	CASSSTHDPIYEQYF
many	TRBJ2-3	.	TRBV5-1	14	TGCGCCAGCAGCTTGAAGAGTAACACAGATACGCAGTATTTT	CASSLKSNTDTQYF
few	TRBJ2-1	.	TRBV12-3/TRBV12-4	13	TGTGTCGGGGACGGAGGCTGGGGGAATGAGCAGTTCTTC	CVGDGGWGNEQFF
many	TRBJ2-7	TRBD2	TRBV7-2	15	TGTGCCAGCAGCAACCCGGGACTAGCGCCCTACGAGCAGTACTTC	CASSNPGLAPYEQYF
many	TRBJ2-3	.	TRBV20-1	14	TGCAGTCCGTACCCAAGCGGTAGCACAGATACGCAGTATTTT	CSPYPSGSTDTQYF
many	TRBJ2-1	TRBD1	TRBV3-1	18	TGTGCCAGCAGCCAAGTTCCGGGGACAGGGGGTTCCTACAATGAGCAGTTCTTC	CASSQVPGTGGSYNEQFF
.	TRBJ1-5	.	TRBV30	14	TGTGCCTGGAGTGCAGGGGCCACGCATCAGCCCCAGCATTTT	CAWSAGATHQPQHF
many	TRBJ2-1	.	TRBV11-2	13	TGTGCCAGCAGCTTAAACACCTACAATGAGCAGTTCTTC	CASSLNTYNEQFF
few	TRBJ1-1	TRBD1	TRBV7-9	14	TGTGCCAGCAGCTTACAGGGGGCGAACACTGAAGCTTTCTTT	CASSLQGANTEAFF
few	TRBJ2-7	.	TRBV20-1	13	TGCAGTGCCGTGGACGACCCGGCCTACGAGCAGTACTTC	CSAVDDPAYEQYF
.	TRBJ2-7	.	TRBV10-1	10	TGCGCAGAGCTTACCTACGAGCAGTACTTC	CAELTYEQYF
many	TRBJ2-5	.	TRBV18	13	TGTGCCAGCTCACCACAGGCAGAAGAGACCCAGTACTTC	CASSPQAEETQYF